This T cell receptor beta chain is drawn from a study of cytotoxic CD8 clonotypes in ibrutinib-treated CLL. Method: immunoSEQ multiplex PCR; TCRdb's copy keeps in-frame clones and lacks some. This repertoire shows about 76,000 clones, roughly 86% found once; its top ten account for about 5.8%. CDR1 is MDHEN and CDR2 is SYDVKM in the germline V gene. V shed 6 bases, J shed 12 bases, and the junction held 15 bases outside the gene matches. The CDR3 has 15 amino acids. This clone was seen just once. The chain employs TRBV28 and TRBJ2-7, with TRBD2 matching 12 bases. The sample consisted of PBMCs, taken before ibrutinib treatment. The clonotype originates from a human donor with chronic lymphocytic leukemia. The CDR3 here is CASSPGTSGRTSGYF. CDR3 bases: TGTGCCAGCAGCCCCGGAACTAGCGGGAGGACCAGTGGGTACTTC.